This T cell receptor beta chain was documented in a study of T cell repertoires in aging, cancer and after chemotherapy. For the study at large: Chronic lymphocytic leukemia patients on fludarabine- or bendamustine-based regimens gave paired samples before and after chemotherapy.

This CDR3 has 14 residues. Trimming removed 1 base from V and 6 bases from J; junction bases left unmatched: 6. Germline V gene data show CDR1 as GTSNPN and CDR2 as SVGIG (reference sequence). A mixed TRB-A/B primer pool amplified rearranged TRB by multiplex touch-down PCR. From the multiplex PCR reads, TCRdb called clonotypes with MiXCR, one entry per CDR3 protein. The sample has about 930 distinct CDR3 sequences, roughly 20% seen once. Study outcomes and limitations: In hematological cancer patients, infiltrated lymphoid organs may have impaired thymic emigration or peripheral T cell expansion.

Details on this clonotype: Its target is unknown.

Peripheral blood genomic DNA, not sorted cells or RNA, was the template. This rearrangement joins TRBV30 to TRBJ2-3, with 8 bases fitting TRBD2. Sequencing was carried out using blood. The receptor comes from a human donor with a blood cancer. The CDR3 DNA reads TGTGCCTGGAGTGGGCTAGCGGGCGGGGATACGCAGTATTTT. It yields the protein CAWSGLAGGDTQYF.